This T cell receptor (beta chain) comes out of a study of T cells in Graves' hyperthyroidism and ophthalmopathy (dated by TCRdb to between 2019 and 2020). The study in broad terms: Peripheral blood samples were taken at the time of initial diagnosis, prior to any treatment. Prospective prediction of ophthalmopathy was tested in an independent validation cohort consisting of fewer than 20 hyperthyroidism patients and approximately 16 patients who later progressed to ophthalmopathy. The approximately 100 discovery patients were divided at random into training and test sets in a 7:3 ratio. After blood sampling, hyperthyroidism patients were treated with methimazole at a starting dose of 30 mg daily, and ophthalmopathy patients were treated with high-dose intravenous methylprednisolone. The paper describes TCR Vbeta CDR3 sequencing of roughly 130 peripheral blood samples, made up of under 50 ophthalmopathy patients, around 78 hyperthyroidism patients and around 17 progressor patients. In about 6 Graves' hyperthyroidism patients, the study also compared T-cell repertoires from thyroid tissue with T-cell repertoires from blood. TCR V-J signatures able to tell the groups apart were searched for in a discovery cohort of 90 to 100 patients, of whom over 40 had Graves' ophthalmopathy and around 57 had stable Graves' hyperthyroidism. The paper's findings and limits, for the study overall: In validation, the model predicted progression to ophthalmopathy a median of 6.5 months before onset, with approximately 70% sensitivity and roughly 72% specificity. Ophthalmopathy was separated from stable hyperthyroidism by a 13 V-J signature model, with 87.88% sensitivity and 81% to 82% specificity obtained in cross-validation and 80%/75% obtained in testing. Sample size was not statistically predetermined, and blinding of investigators to group allocation was not performed. Most expanded thyroid clonotypes (frequency above 0.001) were also found in blood, which suggests that blood repertoires may mirror thyroid immune responses.

Moderately to severely active disease, a Clinical Activity Score of at least 3, a NOSPECS grade of at least 4, and a duration under 3 months were present in ophthalmopathy patients. Exclusion was applied to patients with uncontrolled infections, other autoimmune diseases, pregnancy or lactation. Diagnoses were based on clinical symptoms, serum thyroxine and TRAb, thyroid ultrasound and orbital computed tomography. PBMCs were isolated from 10 ml of fresh peripheral blood by Ficoll-Paque density gradient centrifugation. Total RNA was extracted using Trizol reagent, and RNA quality was assessed on an Agilent 2100 Bioanalyzer. This clonotype was counted only a few times. Its antigen is not yet known. The input lacks base qualities; no much larger clone sits a single base away. The TCR beta CDR3 regions were amplified from the RNA transcripts. A first-round RT-PCR of the TCR CDR3 used the HTBI primer set with the Qiagen OneStep RT-PCR kit. The libraries were constructed in a second round of multiplex PCR and then size-selected and purified. Paired-end sequencing of the libraries was performed with 100 bp reads on an Illumina HiSeq2000. Regarding the original processing steps: SOAPnuke was used to process the raw data, with reads discarded if the reads contained adapters or uncalled bases, had a mean Phred below 15, or lacked an exact constant-primer or identifier match. COPE v1.2.5 was used to merge high-quality paired reads, and clonotypes were defined as unique nucleotide sequences. MiTCR v1.1 was used to align the clonotypes against IMGT TRBV, TRBD and TRBJ reference segments. The analysis included only V-J combinations with a frequency above 0.0001, which together covered 99% to 99.2% of the repertoires. A TCS score was defined as the ratio between F50 (clonal expansion) and ExV (chaos), using BLOSUM62-based TCRdist between CDR3 peptides within each V-J. Welch's t-statistics and random forest reduced fewer than 600 V-J features to roughly 13, which were used in a naive Bayes classifier (R e1071). Clones were called with MiXCR by TCRdb after fastp trimmed the public reads at Q25, and only in-frame beta chains were retained. One record per CDR3 amino acid sequence lists the most common genes and DNA. Clone size and V and J calls follow TCRdb, not the original study. The sample has roughly 650,000 distinct CDR3 sequences on record, around 16% of them singletons. The top ten hold under 3.5% of the sample.

From the cysteine up to the phenylalanine, the CDR3 has a length of 14 residues. Only the CDR3 region is kept as DNA, spanning 42 bases read in frame from base 1. Based on the germline V gene, the CDR1 and CDR2 sequences are SNHLY and FYNNEI. V gives up 6 bases and J gives up 3 bases, and the segment between their germline ends measures 14 bases. The chain employs TRBV2 and TRBJ1-2; TRBD1 is possibly the D segment (5 matching bases). Sequenced input: blood. The receptor comes from a middle-aged woman with Graves' ophthalmopathy. The bases are TGTGCCAGCAGCGCAAGGGGTAGTGACTATGGCTACACCTTC. It translates to CASSARGSDYGYTF.